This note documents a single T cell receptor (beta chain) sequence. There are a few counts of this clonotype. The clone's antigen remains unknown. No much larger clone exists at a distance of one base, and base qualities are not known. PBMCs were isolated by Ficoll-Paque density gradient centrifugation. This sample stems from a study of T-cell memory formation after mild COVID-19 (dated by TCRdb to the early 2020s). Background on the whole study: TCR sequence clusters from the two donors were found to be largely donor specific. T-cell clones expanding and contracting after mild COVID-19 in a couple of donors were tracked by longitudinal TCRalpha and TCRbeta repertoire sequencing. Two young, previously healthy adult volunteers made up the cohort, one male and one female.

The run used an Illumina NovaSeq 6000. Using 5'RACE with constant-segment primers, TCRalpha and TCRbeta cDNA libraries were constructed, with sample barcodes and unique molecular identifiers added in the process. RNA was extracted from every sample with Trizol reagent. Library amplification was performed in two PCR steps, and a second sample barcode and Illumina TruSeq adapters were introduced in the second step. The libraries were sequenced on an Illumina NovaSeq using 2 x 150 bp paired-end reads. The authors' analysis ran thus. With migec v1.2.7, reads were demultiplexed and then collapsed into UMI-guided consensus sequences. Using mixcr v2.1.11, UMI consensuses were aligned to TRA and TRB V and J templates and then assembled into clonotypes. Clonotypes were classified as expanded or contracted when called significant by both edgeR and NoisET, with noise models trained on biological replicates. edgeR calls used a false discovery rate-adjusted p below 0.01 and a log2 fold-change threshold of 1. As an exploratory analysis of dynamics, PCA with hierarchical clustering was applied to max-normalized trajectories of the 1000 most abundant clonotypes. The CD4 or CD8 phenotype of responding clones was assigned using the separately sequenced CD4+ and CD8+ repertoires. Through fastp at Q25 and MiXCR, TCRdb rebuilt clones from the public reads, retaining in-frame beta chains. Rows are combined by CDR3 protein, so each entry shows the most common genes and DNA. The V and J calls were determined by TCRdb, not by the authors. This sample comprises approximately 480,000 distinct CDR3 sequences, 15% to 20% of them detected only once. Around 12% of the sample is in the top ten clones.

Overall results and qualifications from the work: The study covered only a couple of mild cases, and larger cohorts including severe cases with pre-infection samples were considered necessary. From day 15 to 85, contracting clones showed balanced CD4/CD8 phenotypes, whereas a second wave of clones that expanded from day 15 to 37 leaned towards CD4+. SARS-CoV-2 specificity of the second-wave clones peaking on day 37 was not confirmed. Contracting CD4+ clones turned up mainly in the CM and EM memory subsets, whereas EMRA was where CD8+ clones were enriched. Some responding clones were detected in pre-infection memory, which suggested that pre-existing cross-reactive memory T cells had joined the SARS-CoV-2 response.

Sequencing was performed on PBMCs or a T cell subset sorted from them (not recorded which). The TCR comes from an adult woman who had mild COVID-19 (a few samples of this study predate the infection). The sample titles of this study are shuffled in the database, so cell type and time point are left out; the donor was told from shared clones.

Here is the DNA: TGTGCCAGCAGTCCACCCACAGGAGGGTCCTCAACCTACGAGCAGTACTTC. Translated, it gives CASSPPTGGSSTYEQYF. This chain joins TRBV12-3 or TRBV12-4 to TRBJ2-7, with TRBD2 tentatively as D gene (6 bases match). The CDR3 holds 17 amino acids from the cysteine to the phenylalanine. The entry retains the CDR3 DNA only, 51 bases that are in frame from base 1. The junction shows trimming of 5 bases on V and 2 bases on J, plus 22 bases between the germline ends.